This TCR beta chain is drawn from a study of blood T cell repertoires in COVID-19. Study overall: Some COVID-19 samples were acute and others convalescent; all came from the United States, Italy and Spain.

Profiling relied on immunoSEQ multiplex PCR, and the TCRdb table lists in-frame clones only, not all of them. Of 250,000 or so clones in the sample, 85% to 90% were seen once. Membership in each cohort depended on participant-reported clinical history. Trimming took off 3 bases at V and 6 bases at J, with 15 bases between the two ends. This CDR3 comprises 15 residues. In germline, CDR1 is MDHEN, CDR2 SYDVKM. Material: PBMCs or T cells enriched from blood (not recorded which). The chain uses TRBV28 and TRBJ2-1; the D is unclear. This sequence originates from a young woman with acute COVID-19. The CDR3 DNA follows: TGTGCCAGCAGTTTGGCGGCGGCTAGTCTCAATGAGCAGTTCTTC. Its protein is CASSLAAASLNEQFF.